These T cell receptor beta chains were read from a single sample in a study of shared clonotypes between healthy human individuals. Only in-frame clones appear in the TCRdb table, and some are missing; sequencing was by immunoSEQ multiplex PCR. The data show more than 2 million clones, 85% to 95% seen once. The material sequenced was naive CD4+ T cells sorted from blood. These receptors originate from a man aged 18 to 29 in good health. CDR3s include the opening cysteine and the closing phenylalanine or tryptophan.

j_call,v_call,cdr3_aa
TRBJ1-5,TRBV19,CASSPLQTGRQPQHF
TRBJ1-1,TRBV7-9,CASSSTGKGNTEAFF
TRBJ2-5,TRBV30,CAWSAGGSYQETQYF
TRBJ1-2,TRBV2,CASRTAGGITYGYTF
TRBJ2-1,TRBV19,CASSTRLAGDYNEQFF
TRBJ1-2,TRBV5-6,CASSLGSLNYGYTF
TRBJ2-3,TRBV7-8,CASSLRVSGQRTDTQYF
TRBJ1-6,TRBV5-1,CASSLRGGSYNSPLHF
TRBJ1-4,TRBV30,CASAGQGNEKLFF
TRBJ2-7,TRBV6-6,CASRLGAYEQYF
TRBJ2-3,TRBV6-6,CASNPQGGTDTQYF
TRBJ1-2,TRBV19,CASSIVAAGTKDYGYTF
TRBJ2-7,TRBV2,CATHAGAPYEQYF
TRBJ1-5,TRBV25-1,CASSATGDNQPQHF
TRBJ2-7,TRBV11-3,CASSLASEERVRPYEQYF
TRBJ2-7,TRBV2,CASSEFLRVMLDGISVDEQYF
TRBJ1-6,TRBV10-1,CASSEDGASPLHF
TRBJ2-1,TRBV7-9,CASSLVDGTAYNEQFF
TRBJ2-1,TRBV4-2,CASSLRGGSYNEQFF
TRBJ2-3,TRBV5-1,CASSSGQIGTDTQYF
TRBJ1-2,TRBV19,CASTQTGESYGYTF
TRBJ1-3,TRBV7-3,CASSIQATWNTIYF
TRBJ1-2,TRBV6-1,CASLVGGDFAGYTF
TRBJ2-3,TRBV7-2,CASSSAGSQTQYF
TRBJ2-1,TRBV5-1,CASSFGQNSYNEQFF
TRBJ2-7,TRBV28,CASSSLGGTGPYEQYF
TRBJ1-5,TRBV5-1,CASSLGDRVGSNQPQHF
TRBJ1-5,TRBV6-1,CASREGTPNQPQHF
TRBJ1-2,TRBV18,CASSPSQGRSYGYTF
TRBJ2-1,TRBV13,CASSLAVAKGNEQFF
TRBJ1-1,TRBV11-2,CASATGANTEAFF
TRBJ1-2,TRBV9,CASSVETGTSYGYTF
TRBJ2-7,TRBV28,CASSLIGRGWTPGEQYF
TRBJ1-2,TRBV7-9,CASSFPRGTNYGYTF
TRBJ1-2,TRBV28,CASSPTPQRGYTF
TRBJ2-7,TRBV7-9,CASSLSWRDGENYEQYF
TRBJ1-2,TRBV21-1,CASSKETEVYGYTF
TRBJ2-7,TRBV30,CAWGGLAYEQYF
TRBJ2-7,TRBV7-2,CASSYVTGAYEQYF
TRBJ1-2,TRBV19,CASSMVHESGAGYTF
TRBJ1-6,TRBV2,CASSSSDRGNSPLHF
TRBJ2-1,TRBV7-8,CASSPPTSYHEQFF
TRBJ1-4,TRBV6-1,CASRPSIATNEKLFF
TRBJ2-1,TRBV5-1,CASRGSVSSYNEQFF
TRBJ1-3,TRBV10-1,CASSEQPGNTIYF
TRBJ2-7,TRBV18,CASSYRAPYEQYF
TRBJ1-2,TRBV5-1,CASSLNGDYGYTF
TRBJ2-7,TRBV5-1,CASSLAGFGGDEQYF
TRBJ1-1,TRBV7-9,CASSLAWENTEAFF
TRBJ2-7,TRBV7-2,CASSPRAGASYEQYF
TRBJ2-7,TRBV7-2,CASSFYSGTNSREQYF
TRBJ2-2,TRBV30,CAWSPQRSSVDTGELFF